Below are 27 T cell receptor beta chains sequenced from a single sample in a study of T cells after yellow fever vaccination (dated by TCRdb to about 2019). To prepare the library, 5' RACE was applied. Sequenced using an Illumina HiSeq 2500. TCRdb redid the processing of the public reads, applying fastp at Q25 and MiXCR, and retained in-frame beta chains. Rows matching on CDR3 protein sequence are summarized as one entry with the most common DNA and genes. A total of approximately 600,000 distinct CDR3 sequences appear in this sample, roughly an eighth of them only once. The biggest ten clones account for about 15% of the sample. This specimen's treatment or condition label, interpreted: live attenuated yellow fever vaccine strain. The source material was PBMCs, sampled on the day of the yellow fever booster vaccination. The receptors stem from a man younger than 40 who received the YFV17D yellow fever vaccine.

This clonotype was counted only a few times. The chain has TRBV14 and TRBJ2-5; 7 nucleotides line up with TRBD1. Trimming took 5 bases from V and 5 from J; bases not matched to a gene: 8. The V gene's germline CDR1 is SGHDN and CDR2 FVKESK. The CDR3 totals 14 residues. The CDR3 sequence is CASSYHRGWETQYF. The CDR3 nucleotides read TGTGCCAGCAGCTACCACAGGGGATGGGAGACCCAGTACTTC.

V gene TRBV9 combines with J gene TRBJ1-4; TRBD1 aligns across 8 bases. After removal of 2 bases from V and 6 bases from J, the junction contained 3 bases not matched to a gene. Germline CDR1 SGDLS, CDR2 YYNGEE. The CDR3 runs 14 residues. The CDR3 loop reads CASSVGQGYEKLFF. In nucleotides, the CDR3 is TGTGCCAGCAGCGTCGGACAGGGATATGAAAAACTGTTTTTT. The full variable domain, with the rest looked up from reference TRBV9 and TRBJ1-4, is DSGVTQTPKHLITATGQRVTLRCSPRSGDLSVYWYQQSLDQGLQFLIQYYNGEERAKGNILERFSAQQFPDLHSELNLSSLELGDSALYFCASSVGQGYEKLFFGSGTQLSVL.

This chain joins TRBV12-3 or TRBV12-4 and TRBJ1-4, with D unresolved. The ends were cut back, 4 bases at V and 4 bases at J, with 13 bases in the middle. The CDR3 totals 15 residues. The DNA for the CDR3 is TGTGCCAGCAGTTCCCCTAGAGGGCATAATGAAAAACTGTTTTTT. This sequence encodes CASSSPRGHNEKLFF.

CDR3 DNA sequence: TGTGCCAGCAGTAACAGGAATGAGCAGTTCTTC. Translating gives CASSNRNEQFF. V usage is TRBV7-2 and J usage is TRBJ2-1; maybe TRBD1 (5 bases). This CDR3 spans 11 amino acids. Germline CDR1 SGHTA, CDR2 FQGNSA. V was clipped by 6 bases and J by 7 bases, with 7 bases between them.

V gene TRBV20-1 combines with J gene TRBJ2-3; 7 bases align to TRBD2. V lost 4 bases and J lost 2; bases outside the gene matches: 6. The CDR3 totals 14 residues. Germline assignment: CDR1 DFQATT and CDR2 SNEGSKA (reference sequence). CDR3 in amino acids: CSATGGRATDTQYF. The CDR3 nucleotides are TGCAGTGCTACTGGAGGGAGGGCCACAGATACGCAGTATTTT.

This clonotype was seen a handful of times. The chain combines TRBV5-1 with TRBJ2-3; D is unresolved. The CDR3 totals 13 residues. Germline CDR1 reads SGHRS; CDR2 reads YFSETQ. V lost 0 bases to trimming and J lost 8 bases, with 10 bases between them. The CDR3 loop reads CASSLASGFTQYF. CDR3 nucleotide sequence: TGCGCCAGCAGCTTGGCCTCGGGTTTTACGCAGTATTTT.

This chain joins TRBV20-1 and TRBJ2-7; D gene ambiguous. Trimming shortened V by 0 bases and J by 0 bases, and 12 bases separated the two germline ends. This CDR3 contains 15 residues. The germline gives CDR1 DFQATT, CDR2 SNEGSKA (reference sequence). This chain's CDR3 is CSARDDLRASYEQYF. The CDR3 nucleotides are TGCAGTGCTAGAGATGATTTACGGGCCTCCTACGAGCAGTACTTC.

This clonotype was picked up many times. V is TRBV28 and J is TRBJ2-5; possibly TRBD1 for D (5 bases). This CDR3 comprises 12 residues. Germline V CDR1 and CDR2: MDHEN, SYDVKM. The V and J ends lost 6 bases and 8 bases respectively, with 13 bases between them. For the CDR3, the DNA is TGTGCCAGCAGCACATTAGGGGAAACCCAGTACTTC. This encodes CASSTLGETQYF. Full variable domain (rest looked up from reference TRBV28 and TRBJ2-5): DVKVTQSSRYLVKRTGEKVFLECVQDMDHENMFWYRQDPGLGLRLIYFSYDVKMKEKGDIPEGYSVSREKKERFSLILESASTNQTSMYLCASSTLGETQYFGPGTRLLVL.

A few counts support this clonotype. The V call is TRBV5-4, the J call TRBJ2-7; D possibly corresponds to TRBD2 (6 bases). Trimming cost V 7 bases and J 7 bases, with 21 bases left between them. Germline CDR1 SGHNT, CDR2 YYREEE (reference sequence). The CDR3 runs to 14 residues. CDR3 residues: CASAAAGSRREQYF. DNA of the CDR3: TGTGCCAGCGCGGCGGCGGGATCCAGGAGGGAGCAGTACTTC. Filled out from reference TRBV5-4 and TRBJ2-7, the complete variable domain reads ETGVTQSPTHLIKTRGQQVTLRCSSQSGHNTVSWYQQALGQGPQFIFQYYREEENGRGNFPPRFSGLQFPNYSSELNVNALELDDSALYLCASAAAGSRREQYFGPGTRLTVT.

V gene TRBV20-1 combines with J gene TRBJ2-6, with 14 positions matching TRBD2. This CDR3 has 19 amino acids. Looked up from germline, CDR1 is DFQATT and CDR2 is SNEGSKA (reference sequence). V dropped 0 bases and J dropped 4; count of bases not matched to a gene: 8. The DNA of the CDR3 is TGCAGTGCTAGAGATGTGGGACTAGCGGGAGCTGGAGGGGCCAACGTCCTGACTTTC. Protein product: CSARDVGLAGAGGANVLTF.

This clonotype was detected only a few times. The rearrangement links TRBV29-1 to TRBJ1-4, with D hard to call. Looked up from germline, CDR1 is SQVTM and CDR2 is ANQGSEA. The CDR3 loop spans 12 amino acids. V lost 7 bases and J lost 7, with 13 bases in between. CDR3 residues: CSGTDGVEKLFF. The CDR3 nucleotides read TGCAGCGGCACGGACGGGGTTGAAAAACTGTTTTTT.

The gene calls are TRBV20-1 and TRBJ2-1; D is perhaps TRBD2 (6 bases). V lost 1 base, J lost 0 bases, and 13 bases lay in between. The CDR3 length is 16 residues. Per germline, CDR1 DFQATT and CDR2 SNEGSKA (reference sequence). In DNA form, the CDR3 reads TGCAGTGCTAGAGCCCGGGGGACTTTCTCCTACAATGAGCAGTTCTTC. Amino acids: CSARARGTFSYNEQFF.

This sequence joins TRBV20-1 and TRBJ2-2, with 8 bases aligning to TRBD1. CDR3 size: 18 residues. Per germline, CDR1 DFQATT and CDR2 SNEGSKA (reference sequence). V gave up 2 bases and J gave up 2 bases; unmatched junction bases: 13. CDR3 nucleotide sequence: TGCAGTGCTAGACTTCAGGGGGCGGAGGCGGTTAACACCGGGGAGCTGTTTTTT. This gives the protein CSARLQGAEAVNTGELFF.

V is TRBV5-1 and J is TRBJ2-6, with a weak D call TRBD1 (6 bases). The CDR3 has 17 amino acids. The V and J ends lost 2 bases and 0 bases respectively, with 12 bases between them. Germline CDR1 SGHRS, CDR2 YFSETQ. CDR3 loop: CASSFEDSNSGANVLTF. The CDR3 DNA reads as TGCGCCAGCAGCTTCGAGGACAGTAACTCTGGGGCCAACGTCCTGACTTTC.

The rearrangement uses TRBV18 and TRBJ1-2; 9 bases agree with TRBD1. The germline gives CDR1 KGHSH, CDR2 LQKENI. CDR3 size: 14 residues. The junction had 3 bases not matched to a gene; V was cut back by 3 bases and J by 4 bases. CDR3 in DNA: TGTGCCAGCTCACCGCGGGGACAGGGCTATGGCTACACCTTC. It encodes CASSPRGQGYGYTF.

In this sample, this clonotype turned up a few times. A junction boundary mismatches the germline segment, possibly from a read error. The gene calls are TRBV7-9 and TRBJ2-5; D remains unclear. The CDR3 is made up of 13 amino acids. Germline CDR1 SEHNR, CDR2 FQNEAQ (reference sequence). The CDR3: CASGLELGETQYF. CDR3 DNA: TGTGCCAGCGGCTTGGAATTGGGAGAGACCCAGTACTTC.

This clonotype was detected a few times. This rearrangement joins TRBV10-2 to TRBJ2-3, with D possibly called TRBD1 or TRBD2 (6 bases each). The germline CDR1 and CDR2 sequences are WSHSY and SAAADI. The CDR3 has 17 amino acids. Trimming left V 6 bases short and J 0 bases short, with 19 bases between. The CDR3 is CASSRGSGSQSTDTQYF. The CDR3 region has the DNA TGCGCCAGCAGCAGGGGTTCCGGGAGCCAAAGCACAGATACGCAGTATTTT.

The chain joins TRBV10-3 to TRBJ2-3, with 8 bases that match TRBD2. The CDR3 length is 17 residues. The germline V gene has CDR1 ENHRY and CDR2 SYGVKD. The V gene end was trimmed by 11 bases and the J gene end by 0 bases; junction bases not matched to a gene: 16. CDR3 nucleotide sequence: TGTGCCGCCACCCCCGGGAGGGCCAGGCCGAGCACAGATACGCAGTATTTT. Its protein product is CAATPGRARPSTDTQYF.

The chain employs TRBV12-3 or TRBV12-4 and TRBJ2-7; maybe TRBD2 (5 bases). This CDR3 has 12 amino acids. Trimming removed 6 bases at V and 3 bases at J, with 9 bases between. The CDR3 is CASRRAFYEQYF. The CDR3 DNA sequence: TGTGCCAGCAGGCGGGCCTTCTACGAGCAGTACTTC.

This chain joins TRBV14 and TRBJ2-7, with 9 bases identical to TRBD2. CDR1 and CDR2 (germline): SGHDN, FVKESK. The CDR3 covers 22 residues. V lost 0 bases and J lost 0; bases outside the gene matches: 21. The CDR3 region is CASSQDWSRGASSGRSSYEQYF. In DNA, the CDR3 is TGTGCCAGCAGCCAAGATTGGTCAAGGGGCGCTTCAAGCGGGAGGAGCTCCTACGAGCAGTACTTC.

This clonotype was recorded a few times. The chain carries TRBV29-1 and TRBJ2-1; 10 nucleotides match TRBD2. This CDR3 spans 15 amino acids. The J segment lost 4 bases and the V segment lost 4 bases, leaving 7 bases of the junction unmatched. Germline V gene data show CDR1 as SQVTM and CDR2 as ANQGSEA. In DNA, the CDR3 is TGCAGCGTTGGGACTAGCGGTCGCGTTTACAATGAGCAGTTCTTC. This sequence encodes CSVGTSGRVYNEQFF.

At least ten counts were recorded for this clonotype. The rearrangement joins TRBV11-1 to TRBJ2-7; weak D call: TRBD2 (5 bases). Per germline, CDR1 SGHAT and CDR2 FQDESV (reference sequence). The V and J ends lost 6 bases and 2 bases respectively, with 14 bases between them. The CDR3 is 14 residues long. The CDR3 region has the DNA TGTGCCAGCAGTTACTCTAGCTTACCCTACGAGCAGTACTTC. Its protein is CASSYSSLPYEQYF. Drawing the rest from reference TRBV11-1 and TRBJ2-7, the complete variable domain is EAEVAQSPRYKITEKSQAVAFWCDPISGHATLYWYRQILGQGPELLVQFQDESVVDDSQLPKDRFSAERLKGVDSTLKIQPAELGDSAMYLCASSYSSLPYEQYFGPGTRLTVT.

DNA of the CDR3: TGTGCCAGCAGTTCGGGAGTTTCAGATACGCAGTATTTT. Translation gives CASSSGVSDTQYF. The V and J genes are TRBV6-2 or TRBV6-3 and TRBJ2-3; the D gene is possibly TRBD2 (6 bases). Trimming cost V 4 bases and J 4 bases, with 9 bases left between them. The CDR3 runs to 13 residues. Germline V lookup: CDR1 MNHEY, CDR2 SVGEGT.

The V call is TRBV14, the J call TRBJ2-7, with D perhaps matching TRBD1 or TRBD2 (5 bases each). Trimming took 4 bases from V and 3 from J, leaving 13 bases between them. Looked up from germline, CDR1 is SGHDN and CDR2 is FVKESK. This CDR3 has 14 residues. CDR3 region: CASSLVQGVYEQYF. The CDR3 bases are TGTGCCAGCAGCCTAGTGCAGGGAGTCTACGAGCAGTACTTC.

This clonotype has a handful of counts. This chain links TRBV29-1 with TRBJ2-4; the D is unclear. The CDR3 contains 12 residues. CDR1 and CDR2 (germline): SQVTM, ANQGSEA. Trimming removed 7 bases at V and 2 bases at J, with 9 bases between. Here the CDR3 DNA reads TGCAGCGCGGGTGATACCAAAAACATTCAGTACTTC. Residues: CSAGDTKNIQYF. Filled out from reference TRBV29-1 and TRBJ2-4, the complete variable domain reads SAVISQKPSRDICQRGTSLTIQCQVDSQVTMMFWYRQQPGQSLTLIATANQGSEATYESGFVIDKFPISRPNLTFSTLTVSNMSPEDSSIYLCSAGDTKNIQYFGAGTRLSVL.

The rearrangement uses TRBV10-3 and TRBJ1-1, with unresolved D. The V and J ends lost 3 bases and 6 bases respectively, with 11 bases between them. The CDR3 loop spans 13 amino acids. The germline CDR1 and CDR2 sequences are ENHRY and SYGVKD. The CDR3: CAISELGRAEAFF. The CDR3 bases are TGTGCCATCAGTGAATTGGGGAGGGCTGAAGCTTTCTTT.

This chain links TRBV7-2 with TRBJ2-3; TRBD2 agrees at 10 bases. The CDR3 loop spans 16 amino acids. Germline values: CDR1 SGHTA, CDR2 FQGNSA. V lost 5 bases and J lost 2; bases outside the gene matches: 7. The CDR3 bases are TGTGCCAGCAGCAGGCGGAGCGGGAGGGCCACAGATACGCAGTATTTT. Encoded protein: CASSRRSGRATDTQYF.